Listed below are T cell receptor beta chains from one sample, sequenced in a study of blood T cell repertoires in COVID-19. Some clones are missing from TCRdb's copy, which holds only in-frame ones; the method was immunoSEQ multiplex PCR. The table shows approximately 170,000 clones, with around nine tenths occurring only once. Material for sequencing was peripheral blood. These receptors were collected from a young man with active or convalescent COVID-19. Both conserved end residues are trimmed from each CDR3. The size field is filled for only some rows; it gives once, few, many or a size class.

TRBV11-2	13	TRBJ1-4	-	ASSAYRGNGEKLF
TRBV10-3	15	TRBJ1-6	-	AISGEDTDSYNSPLH
TRBV7-8	13	TRBJ1-5	few	ASKEGGEGNQPQH
TRBV7-2	12	TRBJ2-3	-	ASSLVAGDDTQY
TRBV27	12	TRBJ1-2	few	ASSLGTGGYGYT
TRBV10-3	10	TRBJ2-2	once	AIRTSTGELF
TRBV10-1	16	TRBJ2-7	-	ASSEKTSGAFPFYEQY
TRBV5-1	14	TRBJ2-1	-	ASCSGTSVPYNEQF
TRBV6-4	11	TRBJ1-1	-	ASSDFGGAEAF
TRBV2	11	TRBJ2-7	-	ASSGLAGYEQY
TRBV18	16	TRBJ2-1	-	ASSPPRGTGASYNEQF
TRBV7-3	11	TRBJ1-2	-	ASSPGGDYGYT
TRBV11-2	16	TRBJ2-1	-	ASSPQTGTSGRYNEQF
TRBV5-1	14	TRBJ2-2	-	ASSLGLAGNTGELF
TRBV28	10	TRBJ2-5	few	ASRPQGETQY
TRBV3-1/TRBV3-2	13	TRBJ1-6	-	ASSRQRTQNSPLH
TRBV3-1/TRBV3-2	10	TRBJ1-2	-	ASSGQGYGYT
TRBV15	12	TRBJ2-1	-	ASLNRDPYNEQF
TRBV13	13	TRBJ1-3	-	ASRPAGEPGNTIY
TRBV5-1	11	TRBJ1-1	-	ASSLGANTEAF
TRBV30	11	TRBJ2-1	once	AWSVTADNEQF
TRBV27	9	TRBJ2-1	-	ASSLAGRQF
TRBV20-1	12	TRBJ2-2	-	SASPSVNTGELF
TRBV6-6	13	TRBJ1-2	-	ASSPNRGANYGYT
TRBV15	15	TRBJ1-4	-	ATSSPSWRGNVEKLF
TRBV18	13	TRBJ1-4	-	ASSPDRGIREKLF
TRBV4-1	12	TRBJ2-6	-	ASSQEPGVLVLT
TRBV5-6	12	TRBJ2-1	once	ASSLAASYNEQF
TRBV28	14	TRBJ1-2	once	ASSLASTGSLRGYT
TRBV27	9	TRBJ1-5	-	ATGFNQPQH
TRBV5-6	12	TRBJ1-1	-	ASSFWDIDTEAF
TRBV25-1	12	TRBJ2-7	-	ASSPRRAAGEQY
TRBV14	10	TRBJ2-1	-	ASSQNGRTQF
TRBV10-1	13	TRBJ1-1	-	ASSAGWYQNTEAF
TRBV5-1	13	TRBJ2-1	-	ASSWLGGGPNEQF
TRBV5-1	14	TRBJ2-1	-	ASRLSPGTGASEQF
TRBV13	13	TRBJ1-2	-	ASSARTGTSGGYT
TRBV5-4	14	TRBJ2-1	-	ASSLRTSGIYNEQF
TRBV11-2	11	TRBJ1-2	-	ASSLSGNYGYT
TRBV7-9	12	TRBJ1-2	few	ASTRRGIDYGYT
TRBV5-1	14	TRBJ2-4	-	ASSEGTGIAKNIQY
TRBV5-6	14	TRBJ2-2	-	ASSPTAHTGVGELF
TRBV29-1	9	TRBJ1-4	few	SVQSNEKLF
TRBV4-1	15	TRBJ1-1	-	ASSQEVARRLNTEAF